The 25 T cell receptor beta chains listed next were all sequenced from one sample in a study of neoadjuvant anti-PD-1 for oral cavity cancer. Libraries were prepared by immunoSEQ multiplex PCR; TCRdb keeps only in-frame clonotypes and omits some of them. The data hold around 34,000 clones, with just under 90% observed a single time. The sample was PBMCs, taken before nivolumab (anti-PD-1) treatment. These receptors were collected from a person between 40 and 80 years old with oral cavity squamous cell carcinoma.

This chain connects TRBV5-1 to TRBJ1-4; TRBD1 matches at 7 bases. The CDR3 length is 16 residues. Germline loops: CDR1 SGHRS, CDR2 YFSETQ. Germline trimming cut 0 bases from V and 6 bases from J; bases unmatched to any gene: 8. CDR3 bases: TGCGCCAGCAGCTTGGGACAGGGATGGGTGGATGAAAAACTGTTTTTT. Encoded protein: CASSLGQGWVDEKLFF.

J is TRBJ1-6 and V is TRBV10-3; D may be TRBD1 (6 bases). CDR1 and CDR2 (germline): ENHRY, SYGVKD. The V gene lost 8 bases and the J gene lost 7 bases, with 12 bases spanning the gap. The CDR3 extends over 13 amino acids. The DNA for the CDR3 is TGTGCCATCGGAGACAGGATCAATTCACCCCTCCACTTT. Translation: CAIGDRINSPLHF.

For the CDR3, the DNA is TGTGCCAGCAGCCGGGGTACATACTCGACAGATACGCAGTATTTT. This codes for CASSRGTYSTDTQYF. The V call is TRBV6-4, the J call TRBJ2-3, with D possibly matching TRBD2 (5 bases). CDR1 and CDR2 from the germline V gene are MRHNA and SNTAGT. The CDR3 totals 15 residues. V was shortened by 6 bases and J by 3 bases, with 16 bases between the two germline ends.

The chain employs TRBV10-3 and TRBJ1-2; TRBD1 is a possible D gene (5 bases). Trimming shortened V by 4 bases and J by 3 bases, and 12 bases separated the two germline ends. The germline gives CDR1 ENHRY, CDR2 SYGVKD. The CDR3 sequence is 14 residues long. The CDR3 sequence is CAISAGRQYYGYTF. The CDR3, as DNA: TGTGCCATCAGTGCCGGCCGACAGTACTATGGCTACACCTTC.

J is TRBJ1-4 and V is TRBV29-1; no clear D. This CDR3 contains 11 residues. The ends were cut back, 7 bases at V and 7 bases at J, with 10 bases in the middle. CDR1 and CDR2 from the germline V gene are SQVTM and ANQGSEA. DNA for the CDR3: TGCAGCGCAAAAACGGGTGAAAAACTGTTTTTT. Its protein product is CSAKTGEKLFF.

This chain joins TRBV7-7 and TRBJ1-1; D is perhaps TRBD1 (6 bases). Germline assignment: CDR1 SSHAT and CDR2 FNYEAQ (reference sequence). There are 13 residues in the CDR3. V was cut by 6 bases and J by 2 bases, with 10 bases left in between. This CDR3 is CASSSDSNTEAFF. CDR3 DNA: TGTGCCAGCAGTTCGGACAGCAACACTGAAGCTTTCTTT.

This chain links TRBV25-1 with TRBJ1-4; possibly TRBD1 for D (6 bases). CDR1 is MGHDK and CDR2 is SYGVNS in the germline V gene. This CDR3 has 13 residues. Deletions cut 2 bases from V and 6 bases from J, with 7 bases between. The CDR3 coding sequence is TGTGCCAGCAGTGAACAGGGGCATGAAAAACTGTTTTTT. Its protein is CASSEQGHEKLFF.

The V and J genes are TRBV29-1 and TRBJ1-3; TRBD1 aligns across 10 bases. After removal of 3 bases from V and 0 bases from J, the junction contained 2 bases not matched to a gene. CDR3 length equals 15 residues. CDR1 and CDR2 (germline): SQVTM, ANQGSEA. Here the CDR3 DNA reads TGCAGCGTTGAGGGACAGGGGCGCTCTGGAAACACCATATATTTT. Amino acids: CSVEGQGRSGNTIYF.

The chain carries TRBV7-3 and TRBJ2-1, with D uncertain. The CDR3 loop spans 13 amino acids. Between the trimmed V and J ends, which lost 3 bases and 4 bases, there was a span of 7 bases. Germline V lookup: CDR1 SGHTA, CDR2 FQGTGA. The CDR3 protein is CASSFGPYNEQFF. For the CDR3, the DNA is TGTGCCAGCAGCTTCGGTCCTTACAATGAGCAGTTCTTC.

The rearrangement joins TRBV9 to TRBJ1-1; D remains ambiguous. With 2 bases removed from V and 0 bases from J, the gap between germline ends came to 11 bases. This CDR3 region has 15 residues. Germline V gives CDR1 SGDLS, CDR2 YYNGEE. CDR3 in DNA: TGTGCCAGCAGCGTTCTGAACGGACTGAACACTGAAGCTTTCTTT. The encoded protein is CASSVLNGLNTEAFF.

This clone has only one observation. V and J are TRBV5-4 and TRBJ2-5, with 7 bases lining up with TRBD1. The V gene's germline CDR1 is SGHNT and CDR2 YYREEE (reference sequence). The CDR3 is made up of 13 amino acids. J lost 2 bases, V lost 4 bases, and 2 bases had no gene match. The DNA of the CDR3 is TGTGCCAGCAGCCCGACAGGGCAAGAGACCCAGTACTTC. This codes for CASSPTGQETQYF. Full variable domain (outside the CDR3, taken from reference TRBV5-4 and TRBJ2-5): ETGVTQSPTHLIKTRGQQVTLRCSSQSGHNTVSWYQQALGQGPQFIFQYYREEENGRGNFPPRFSGLQFPNYSSELNVNALELDDSALYLCASSPTGQETQYFGPGTRLLVL.

The J gene is TRBJ1-1, the V gene TRBV7-2; no definite D call. Germline V gene lookup returns CDR1 SGHTA and CDR2 FQGNSA. The CDR3 is made up of 14 amino acids. V was trimmed by 1 base and J by 0 bases, leaving 6 bases between them. The CDR3 DNA reads TGTGCCAGCAGCTTAGTTCAAGTGAACACTGAAGCTTTCTTT. Residues: CASSLVQVNTEAFF. Full variable domain (outside the CDR3, taken from reference TRBV7-2 and TRBJ1-1): GAGVSQSPSNKVTEKGKDVELRCDPISGHTALYWYRQSLGQGLEFLIYFQGNSAPDKSGLPSDRFSAERTGGSVSTLTIQRTQQEDSAVYLCASSLVQVNTEAFFGQGTRLTVV.

This chain links TRBV19 with TRBJ1-5, with D perhaps TRBD1 (6 bases). Germline lookup yields CDR1 LNHDA and CDR2 SQIVND (reference sequence). This CDR3 comprises 13 residues. The ends were cut back, 3 bases at V and 5 bases at J, with 8 bases in the middle. The CDR3 loop is CASSIHRDQPQHF. The CDR3 nucleotides are TGTGCCAGTAGTATTCACAGGGATCAGCCCCAGCATTTT.

V gene TRBV19 combines with J gene TRBJ2-2; 7 nucleotides match TRBD1. Losses at the gene ends were 9 bases for V and 1 base for J; bases not matched to a gene: 5. The CDR3 has 14 amino acids. Germline V lookup: CDR1 LNHDA, CDR2 SQIVND (reference sequence). The CDR3 DNA reads TGTGCCAGCGGACAGGTCCGGAACACCGGGGAGCTGTTTTTT. Translation gives CASGQVRNTGELFF.

This chain uses TRBV7-2 with TRBJ2-7; tentatively, D is TRBD1 (5 bases). Germline values: CDR1 SGHTA, CDR2 FQGNSA. This CDR3 region has 15 residues. The germline V and J ends were trimmed by 2 bases and 6 bases, with 17 bases remaining between them. DNA of the CDR3: TGTGCCAGCAGCTTATACCGGCAGGGTGTCTCCGAGCAGTACTTC. This codes for CASSLYRQGVSEQYF.

This chain joins TRBV5-4 and TRBJ2-7; 9 nucleotides agree with TRBD1. The CDR3 contains 14 residues. V lost 4 bases and J lost 3; bases outside the gene matches: 5. Germline CDR1 reads SGHNT; CDR2 reads YYREEE (reference sequence). This chain's CDR3 is CASSAPGQGYEQYF. In DNA form, the CDR3 reads TGTGCCAGCAGCGCTCCGGGACAGGGCTACGAGCAGTACTTC.

This clone was seen once. The chain has TRBV15 and TRBJ2-7, with D unclear. The CDR3 totals 14 residues. Between the trimmed V and J ends, which lost 0 bases and 2 bases, there was a span of 8 bases. Per the germline V gene, CDR1 is LNHNV and CDR2 is YYDKDF (reference sequence). CDR3 sequence (DNA): TGTGCCACCAGCAGAGATTTAACAGCCTACGAGCAGTACTTC. It specifies CATSRDLTAYEQYF.

The chain joins TRBV11-2 to TRBJ2-7; TRBD1 matches at 10 bases. CDR3 length: 15 residues. The ends lost 4 bases at V and 3 bases at J; junction bases unmatched: 6. The V gene's germline CDR1 is SGHAT and CDR2 FQNNGV. This CDR3 reads CASSWTGDRGYEQYF. CDR3 in DNA: TGTGCCAGCAGCTGGACGGGGGACAGGGGCTACGAGCAGTACTTC.

V is TRBV7-2 and J is TRBJ2-5; TRBD2 aligns across 8 bases. The CDR3 is 16 amino acids. After removal of 1 base from V and 5 bases from J, the junction contained 9 bases not matched to a gene. The germline V gene encodes CDR1 SGHTA and CDR2 FQGNSA. CDR3 in amino acids: CASSLGYGGASETQYF. The CDR3 nucleotides are TGTGCCAGCAGCTTAGGGTACGGGGGGGCCTCGGAGACCCAGTACTTC. The variable domain in full, completed from reference TRBV7-2 and TRBJ2-5, reads GAGVSQSPSNKVTEKGKDVELRCDPISGHTALYWYRQSLGQGLEFLIYFQGNSAPDKSGLPSDRFSAERTGGSVSTLTIQRTQQEDSAVYLCASSLGYGGASETQYFGPGTRLLVL.

This clone was seen once. J is TRBJ1-6 and V is TRBV10-1, with D possibly being TRBD1 (5 bases). Germline V gene data show CDR1 as WNHNN and CDR2 as SYGVQD (reference sequence). The V end was cut by 3 bases, the J end by 7 bases, with 13 bases between. The CDR3 consists of 15 residues. The CDR3 region has the DNA TGCGCCAGCAGTGAAATGACAGCGGGCAATTCACCCCTCCACTTT. It yields the protein CASSEMTAGNSPLHF.

This sequence joins TRBV28 and TRBJ2-3; D ambiguous. The CDR3 runs to 14 residues. Trimming shortened V by 3 bases and J by 6 bases, and 13 bases separated the two germline ends. Germline assignment: CDR1 MDHEN and CDR2 SYDVKM. CDR3 sequence (DNA): TGTGCCAGCAGTTTCCAAAGTGCGGTGGATACGCAGTATTTT. Protein product: CASSFQSAVDTQYF. The full variable domain, its missing parts supplied by reference TRBV28 and TRBJ2-3, is DVKVTQSSRYLVKRTGEKVFLECVQDMDHENMFWYRQDPGLGLRLIYFSYDVKMKEKGDIPEGYSVSREKKERFSLILESASTNQTSMYLCASSFQSAVDTQYFGPGTRLTVL.

The chain combines TRBV9 with TRBJ2-3; 11 nucleotides match TRBD2. V was pared by 4 bases and J by 2 bases, with 9 bases of the junction left unmatched. CDR3 length: 17 amino acids. The germline gives CDR1 SGDLS, CDR2 YYNGEE. In DNA, the CDR3 is TGTGCCAGCAGCCCGATGACTAGCGGGGCAAACACAGATACGCAGTATTTT. This sequence encodes CASSPMTSGANTDTQYF.

This clone came up once. The chain's CDR3 is CASSPQGGGTSSFF. The DNA for the CDR3 is TGTGCCAGCAGCCCCCAGGGAGGAGGAACAAGTTCTTTCTTT. The rearrangement uses TRBV7-2 and TRBJ1-1; TRBD1 is a possible D gene (5 bases). CDR1 is SGHTA and CDR2 is FQGNSA in the germline V gene. The V end was cut by 5 bases, the J end by 12 bases, with 22 bases between. The CDR3 totals 14 residues.

The rearrangement links TRBV21-1 to TRBJ1-5; TRBD1, the table's D call, lacks a check against the DNA. TRBV21-1 constitutes a pseudogene. This CDR3 has 15 amino acids. As DNA, the CDR3 is TGTGCCAGCAGCGCCCGACAGGGAGGCAATCAGCCCCAGCATTTT. Protein sequence: CASSARQGGNQPQHF.

V and J are TRBV18 and TRBJ1-1; D remains ambiguous. Deletions cut 0 bases from V and 1 base from J, with 0 bases between. The CDR3 is made up of 12 amino acids. Looked up from germline, CDR1 is KGHSH and CDR2 is LQKENI. The DNA of the CDR3 is TGTGCCAGCTCACCACCGAACACTGAAGCTTTCTTT. Protein: CASSPPNTEAFF.